This TCR beta chain was found in a study of siplizumab effects on memory and regulatory T cells. Clones were sequenced by immunoSEQ multiplex PCR, and TCRdb holds only the in-frame ones, with some missing. The sample has some 65,000 clones, over 75% seen once. The CDR3 is 14 amino acids. The trim removed 4 bases at V and 6 bases at J, leaving 4 bases unmatched. Germline CDR1 reads SGHTS; CDR2 reads YDEGEE. The rearrangement joins TRBV5-8 to TRBJ1-5, with 10 bases fitting TRBD1. The receptor was derived from a human donor in good health. Sequences were obtained from Tregs sorted from blood. The CDR3 loop reads CASSNDRGRQPQHF. CDR3 nucleotides: TGTGCCAGCAGCAATGACAGGGGGCGTCAGCCCCAGCATTTT.